These T cell receptor beta chains were read from a single sample in a study of blood T cell repertoires in COVID-19. Some clones are missing from TCRdb's copy, which holds only in-frame ones; the method was immunoSEQ multiplex PCR. In the table there are 75,000 to 100,000 clones, 83% of which are singletons. The sequencing input was peripheral blood. The receptors originated from a woman older than 75 with acute or convalescent COVID-19. CDR3s leave out the opening cysteine and the closing phenylalanine or tryptophan.

J | V | CDR3
TRBJ2-7 | TRBV2 | ASGGAGGAYEQY
TRBJ1-1 | TRBV29-1 | SVHLQGRGTEAF
TRBJ2-1 | TRBV11-2 | ASSETRPPYNEQF
TRBJ2-7 | TRBV12-3/TRBV12-4 | ATSRGGTYEQY
TRBJ2-3 | TRBV28 | ASSLIRGTDTQY
TRBJ1-1 | TRBV5-1 | ASSPGGYTEAF
TRBJ2-2 | TRBV5-1 | ASSLNVGRETGELF
TRBJ1-2 | TRBV27 | ASSRREVNYGYT
TRBJ2-5 | TRBV4-3 | ASSQEHGLAGKETQY
TRBJ1-2 | TRBV7-3 | ASSDRQGAGGYT
TRBJ2-1 | TRBV7-2 | ASSLISGYNEQF
TRBJ2-7 | TRBV7-2 | ASSPAAAYEQY
TRBJ2-7 | TRBV18 | ASSQGDRYEQY
TRBJ1-5 | TRBV2 | ASSDSVYSNQPQH
TRBJ1-4 | TRBV2 | ASRDKRNSQANEKLF
TRBJ1-2 | TRBV7-8 | ASSLGGPDYGYT
TRBJ2-7 | TRBV10-1 | ASSERQGSHSYEQY
TRBJ1-4 | TRBV18 | ASSLEQGAHEKLF
TRBJ2-5 | TRBV21-1 | ASSRILQGTKKETQY
TRBJ2-1 | TRBV24-1 | ATSDLRDSVYNEQF